This TCR beta chain was sequenced for a study of cytomegalovirus exposure and HLA in healthy donors. With 60 Vbeta and 13 Jbeta primers, the PCR was carried out. Only in-frame clones appear in the TCRdb table, and some are missing; sequencing was by immunoSEQ multiplex PCR. Here the sample spans under 110,000 clones, under 85% being singletons. Trimming took 0 bases from V and 2 from J, leaving 4 bases between them. The CDR3 loop spans 13 amino acids. Germline CDR1 reads SGHRS; CDR2 reads YFSETQ. This clone has a handful of counts. Sample: PBMCs. The V gene is TRBV5-1, the J gene TRBJ2-3; D unclear. This receptor was obtained from a woman aged 40 to 49 in good health and CMV-seronegative. The CDR3 region has the DNA TGCGCCAGCAGCTTGGCTTCCACAGATACGCAGTATTTT. Residues: CASSLASTDTQYF.